This paragraph covers one T cell receptor (beta chain) sequence. Its antigen is unidentified. The sample originates from a study of somatic mutations in cytotoxic T cells in rheumatoid arthritis. Study-wide points: CD8+ clonality rose with age in rheumatoid arthritis patients, not healthy controls.

The repertoire was sequenced with immunoSEQ multiplex PCR; TCRdb's copy has only in-frame clones and lacks some. The sample includes around 24,000 clones, 82% of them seen just once. The CDR3 loop spans 15 amino acids. Per the germline V gene, CDR1 is SGHKS and CDR2 is YYEKEE (reference sequence). The V gene end was trimmed by 3 bases and the J gene end by 1 base; junction bases not matched to a gene: 4. The sample taken for sequencing was CD8+ T cells sorted from blood. The V gene is TRBV5-5, the J gene TRBJ2-1; 7 bases are shared with TRBD1. This sequence was found in a man in his forties or fifties in good health. CDR3 nucleotides: TGTGCCAGCAGCTCCTCAGGGGGATCCTACAATGAGCAGTTCTTC. Its translation: CASSSSGGSYNEQFF.